The 27 T cell receptor beta chains presented below share a single source sample, sequenced in a study of response to subunit inactivated influenza vaccine. TCRdb re-called the RT-PCR reads with MiXCR, one entry per CDR3 protein. The table records hundreds of thousands of distinct CDR3 sequences, 11% of them present only once. These same data were also listed under a study on T cells expressing NK-cell markers. That report notes: What made the TCR beta cDNA was 5'RACE template switching with UMIs.

Specimen: PBMCs from blood, collected on the day of vaccination. These receptors all come from a man aged 50 to 60 who received an inactivated influenza vaccine.

This clonotype came up many times. The rearrangement uses TRBV5-1 and TRBJ2-1; D gene unclear. The CDR3 is 20 amino acids. Germline V gene data show CDR1 as SGHRS and CDR2 as YFSETQ. Trimming pared 0 bases from V and 1 base from J, leaving 23 bases between. The CDR3 protein is CASSLDEALFQPPSYNEQFF. In DNA, the CDR3 is TGCGCCAGCAGCTTGGATGAGGCCCTCTTCCAGCCTCCTTCCTACAATGAGCAGTTCTTC. Filled out from reference TRBV5-1 and TRBJ2-1, the complete variable domain reads KAGVTQTPRYLIKTRGQQVTLSCSPISGHRSVSWYQQTPGQGLQFLFEYFSETQRNKGNFPGRFSGRQFSNSRSEMNVSTLELGDSALYLCASSLDEALFQPPSYNEQFFGPGTRLTVL.

This clonotype was found many times. The chain joins TRBV11-2 to TRBJ2-2; D unclear. The CDR3 spans 16 residues. Looked up from germline, CDR1 is SGHAT and CDR2 is FQNNGV. Trimming pared 1 base from V and 2 bases from J, leaving 11 bases between. The CDR3: CASSLVFHQNTGELFF. CDR3 in DNA: TGTGCCAGCAGCTTAGTTTTTCACCAAAACACCGGGGAGCTGTTTTTT.

The chain is built from TRBV19 and TRBJ1-5; a weak D match, TRBD1 (6 bases). The CDR3 runs 16 residues. V lost 5 bases to trimming and J lost 7 bases, with 21 bases between them. Germline assignment: CDR1 LNHDA and CDR2 SQIVND (reference sequence). The DNA of the CDR3 is TGTGCCAGTAGTGATCGGCGGGGACACTTAGTCCAGCCCCAGCATTTT. Protein product: CASSDRRGHLVQPQHF.

There are a few counts of this clonotype. The V and J genes are TRBV7-6 and TRBJ2-5; 12 bases agree with TRBD2. The J segment lost 2 bases and the V segment lost 1 base, leaving 2 bases of the junction unmatched. In germline, CDR1 is SGHVS, CDR2 FNYEAQ. CDR3 length equals 16 residues. CDR3 bases: TGTGCCAGCAGCTTAGTAGGACTAGCGGGACAAGAGACCCAGTACTTC. Translation: CASSLVGLAGQETQYF.

This sequence joins TRBV4-1 and TRBJ2-2; weak D call: TRBD1 (6 bases). The CDR3 spans 16 residues. Trimming removed 2 bases from V and 3 bases from J, with 13 bases in between. CDR1 is MGHRA, CDR2 YSYEKL, per germline. The CDR3 loop is CASSQKQGSDTGELFF. CDR3 DNA sequence: TGCGCCAGCAGCCAAAAACAGGGTTCGGACACCGGGGAGCTGTTTTTT.

The V call is TRBV6-1, the J call TRBJ2-5; TRBD1 aligns across 7 bases. Looked up from germline, CDR1 is MNHNS and CDR2 is SASEGT. CDR3 length: 15 residues. J gave up 0 bases and V 6 bases, and 7 bases lay outside the gene matches. The CDR3 bases are TGTGCCAGCAGAGCCGGGACAGCGAACCAAGAGACCCAGTACTTC. Amino acid sequence: CASRAGTANQETQYF.

The chain joins TRBV11-2 to TRBJ2-7; TRBD1 aligns across 12 bases. Trimming at V came to 1 base and at J to 3 bases, leaving 4 bases not matched to a gene. CDR3 length: 16 amino acids. Germline loops: CDR1 SGHAT, CDR2 FQNNGV. This CDR3 reads CASSLGGTGGFYEQYF. For the CDR3, the DNA is TGTGCCAGCAGCTTAGGAGGGACAGGGGGCTTCTACGAGCAGTACTTC.

The V call is TRBV2, the J call TRBJ2-1; no definite D call. CDR1 and CDR2 from the germline V gene are SNHLY and FYNNEI. This CDR3 has 11 amino acids. The CDR3 DNA reads TGTGCAGCCGGACGGGACAATGAGCAGTTCTTC. It encodes CAAGRDNEQFF. The variable domain in full, with the rest retrieved from reference TRBV2 and TRBJ2-1, is EPEVTQTPSHQVTQMGQEVILRCVPISNHLYFYWYRQILGQKVEFLVSFYNNEISEKSEIFDDQFSVERPDGSNFTLKIRSTKLEDSAMYFCAAGRDNEQFFGPGTRLTVL.

The chain carries TRBV27 and TRBJ1-5, with D perhaps TRBD1 (6 bases). The CDR3 is made up of 14 amino acids. Trimming stripped 6 bases from V and 4 bases from J, with 13 bases between. Germline V CDR1 and CDR2: MNHEY, SMNVEV (reference sequence). The CDR3 nucleotides are TGTGCCAGCAGAGGGAGGGGGAGAAATCAGCCCCAGCATTTT. The encoded protein is CASRGRGRNQPQHF.

The CDR3, as DNA: TGCAGTGCTAGTTTTGGCGGGAATACCGGGGAGCTGTTTTTT. Protein: CSASFGGNTGELFF. The chain employs TRBV20-1 and TRBJ2-2, with D tentatively TRBD2 (6 bases). Trimming shortened V by 3 bases and J by 5 bases, and 13 bases separated the two germline ends. Germline V gene lookup returns CDR1 DFQATT and CDR2 SNEGSKA (reference sequence). The CDR3 sequence is 14 residues long.

This clonotype was detected a few times. The chain combines TRBV7-9 with TRBJ2-7; perhaps TRBD1 as D (5 bases). Trimming left V 0 bases short and J 0 bases short, with 15 bases between. CDR1 and CDR2 (germline): SEHNR, FQNEAQ (reference sequence). The CDR3 covers 17 residues. The CDR3 here is CASSLAIDSLSSYEQYF. The CDR3 DNA reads as TGTGCCAGCAGCTTAGCGATCGACAGCTTAAGCTCCTACGAGCAGTACTTC.

V gene TRBV20-1 combines with J gene TRBJ2-2; D may be TRBD2 (6 bases). V gave up 1 base and J gave up 6 bases, with 21 bases separating them. CDR1 is DFQATT and CDR2 is SNEGSKA in the germline V gene (reference sequence). This CDR3 is built from 17 residues. The CDR3: CSARGAESNWRAGELFF. The CDR3 DNA reads as TGCAGTGCTAGAGGGGCAGAATCGAATTGGAGGGCCGGGGAGCTGTTTTTT.

In its sample, this clonotype was seen a few times. The CDR3: CASSSLETGELFF. CDR3 bases: TGTGCCAGCAGCTCCCTTGAAACCGGGGAGCTGTTTTTT. V is TRBV7-7 and J is TRBJ2-2; no reliable D call. The CDR3 is 13 residues long. Deletions cut 4 bases from V and 5 bases from J, with 8 bases between. CDR1 is SSHAT, CDR2 FNYEAQ, per germline (reference sequence).

This clonotype has just one count. V usage is TRBV5-1 and J usage is TRBJ2-3, with D perhaps given as TRBD1 or TRBD2 (5 bases each). Looked up from germline, CDR1 is SGHRS and CDR2 is YFSETQ. This CDR3 comprises 15 residues. Trimming left V 0 bases short and J 2 bases short, with 10 bases between. Here the CDR3 DNA reads TGCGCCAGCAGCTTGGGGGTGGGGGTCACAGATACGCAGTATTTT. Translation gives CASSLGVGVTDTQYF.

This clonotype was detected a few times. For the CDR3, the DNA is TGCAGCGTGAGGGGAGGGCGGGACACCTCCTACGAGCAGTACTTC. Its protein product is CSVRGGRDTSYEQYF. The chain uses TRBV29-1 and TRBJ2-7; a weak D match, TRBD2 (7 bases). The length of the CDR3 is 15 residues. Between the trimmed V and J ends, which lost 6 bases and 0 bases, there was a span of 18 bases. Germline V gives CDR1 SQVTM, CDR2 ANQGSEA.

This clonotype was recorded many times. J is TRBJ2-3 and V is TRBV9, with D unresolved. Per germline, CDR1 SGDLS and CDR2 YYNGEE. The CDR3 has 16 residues. Trimming stripped 0 bases from V and 0 bases from J, with 11 bases between. Here the CDR3 reads CASSVGRYSSTDTQYF. The DNA of the CDR3 is TGTGCCAGCAGCGTAGGAAGGTATTCTAGCACAGATACGCAGTATTTT.

The rearrangement links TRBV20-1 to TRBJ2-2, with D possibly being TRBD2 (5 bases). The V end lost 6 bases, the J end lost 7 bases, and 15 bases lay between the germline ends. Germline V CDR1 and CDR2: DFQATT, SNEGSKA (reference sequence). The CDR3 runs 13 residues. The DNA for the CDR3 is TGCAGTGCGCCGGTGAGGAGGCGCGGGGAGCTGTTTTTT. This translates into CSAPVRRRGELFF.

This clonotype came up many times. The chain combines TRBV7-9 with TRBJ2-1; unclear D gene. The CDR3 is 16 amino acids. Germline CDR1 reads SEHNR; CDR2 reads FQNEAQ (reference sequence). The ends were cut back, 0 bases at V and 4 bases at J, with 13 bases in the middle. The DNA of the CDR3 is TGTGCCAGCAGCTTAGCGGCTTTGAGAAGTTACAATGAGCAGTTCTTC. It specifies CASSLAALRSYNEQFF.

The V gene is TRBV28, the J gene TRBJ1-5, with D uncertain. The CDR3 length is 13 residues. The ends were cut back, 7 bases at V and 7 bases at J, with 14 bases in the middle. Germline V gene lookup returns CDR1 MDHEN and CDR2 SYDVKM. CDR3 DNA: TGTGCCAGCACTTACGCCACGCGGCAGCCCCAGCATTTT. Residues: CASTYATRQPQHF.

This sequence joins TRBV4-2 and TRBJ2-1; 9 bases fit TRBD2. The junction had 1 base not matched to a gene; V was cut back by 1 base and J by 3 bases. In germline, CDR1 is LGHNA, CDR2 YNFKEQ. CDR3 length: 15 amino acids. DNA of the CDR3: TGTGCCAGCAGCCAAGGGACTAGCGACTACAATGAGCAGTTCTTC. Translating gives CASSQGTSDYNEQFF.

The genes are TRBV6-5 and TRBJ1-1, with D perhaps matching TRBD1 (6 bases). Trimming removed 2 bases from V and 1 base from J, with 8 bases in between. This CDR3 contains 14 residues. Per the germline V gene, CDR1 is MNHEY and CDR2 is SVGAGI. The chain's CDR3 is CASSYPGQNTEAFF. CDR3 nucleotide sequence: TGTGCCAGCAGTTACCCGGGACAGAACACTGAAGCTTTCTTT.

This chain connects TRBV5-6 to TRBJ2-5; TRBD1 might be the D (7 bases). The CDR3 sequence is 14 residues long. From germline, CDR1 is SGHDT and CDR2 YYEEEE. Trimming cost V 3 bases and J 2 bases, with 11 bases left between them. For the CDR3, the DNA is TGTGCCAGCAGCTCGGCAGGGGGGCAAGAGACCCAGTACTTC. It specifies CASSSAGGQETQYF.

V gene TRBV20-1 combines with J gene TRBJ2-7; the match to TRBD2 covers 9 bases. The CDR3 has 15 residues. The junction had 6 bases not matched to a gene; V was cut back by 0 bases and J by 3 bases. Germline V CDR1 and CDR2: DFQATT, SNEGSKA (reference sequence). CDR3 nucleotides: TGCAGTGCTAGAGATGGGCTAGCGGGACTCTACGAGCAGTACTTC. It codes for CSARDGLAGLYEQYF.

This clonotype has a count of ten or more. This rearrangement joins TRBV29-1 to TRBJ2-3; possibly TRBD2 for D (6 bases). The V end was cut by 8 bases, the J end by 11 bases, with 20 bases between. Per the germline V gene, CDR1 is SQVTM and CDR2 is ANQGSEA. This CDR3 is 12 amino acids long. CDR3 region: CSHTFGTQVQYF. CDR3 DNA sequence: TGCAGCCACACCTTCGGGACTCAGGTGCAGTATTTT.

The rearrangement uses TRBV12-3 or TRBV12-4 and TRBJ1-6, with D hard to call. CDR3 size: 15 residues. V dropped 1 base and J dropped 5 bases, with 9 bases sitting between them. The CDR3 here is CASSLDGQNNSPLHF. CDR3 nucleotide sequence: TGTGCCAGCAGTTTAGATGGGCAGAATAATTCACCCCTCCACTTT.

The chain uses TRBV20-1 and TRBJ2-5; 10 bases map to TRBD2. Germline V lookup: CDR1 DFQATT, CDR2 SNEGSKA (reference sequence). The CDR3 has 16 residues. V was clipped by 0 bases and J by 1 base; unmatched bases: 5. Here the CDR3 DNA reads TGCAGTGCTAGAGATCCTAGCGGGGGTACCCAAGAGACCCAGTACTTC. It yields the protein CSARDPSGGTQETQYF.

The chain links TRBV18 to TRBJ2-7; D is unclear. This CDR3 region has 11 residues. Trimming shortened V by 8 bases and J by 0 bases, and 5 bases separated the two germline ends. The V gene's germline CDR1 is KGHSH and CDR2 LQKENI. CDR3 nucleotides: TGTGCCAGCCGAAGCTCCTACGAGCAGTACTTC. This encodes CASRSSYEQYF.